A single sample gave rise to the 18 T cell receptor beta chains below, sequenced in a study of blood T cells in healthy people across ages. Combining a sample-barcoded 5' primer with a J-beta primer mix, a second PCR ran for about 6 to 12 cycles. TCRdb reanalysed the 5' RACE reads using MiXCR and keeps one entry per CDR3 protein. The repertoire holds approximately 940,000 distinct CDR3 sequences, with around 49% as singletons. The sequencing input was blood. The receptors derive from a man between 25 and 39 years old in good health.

In this sample, this clonotype is medium-sized. CDR3 protein: CATNRTESVEYEQYF. DNA for the CDR3: TGTGCCACCAACCGGACCGAGTCGGTGGAGTACGAGCAGTACTTC. The V and J genes are TRBV24-1 and TRBJ2-7, with unresolved D. This CDR3 has 15 residues. V lost 8 bases and J 4 bases, leaving 20 bases between the germline ends. From germline, CDR1 is KGHDR and CDR2 SFDVKD.

This clonotype showed up just a few times. The chain is built from TRBV25-1 and TRBJ2-7; D remains ambiguous. The CDR3 is 12 residues long. V was pared by 5 bases and J by 2 bases, with 7 bases between. Germline V gene sequence: CDR1 MGHDK, CDR2 SYGVNS. CDR3 in amino acids: CASSTQTYEQYF. CDR3 coding DNA: TGTGCCAGCAGTACTCAAACCTACGAGCAGTACTTC.

V and J are TRBV3-1 and TRBJ1-4; D perhaps matches TRBD1 (5 bases). V shed 1 base and J shed 8 bases, with 14 bases lying between them. CDR1 LGHDT and CDR2 YNNKEL come from the germline V gene (reference sequence). The CDR3 is 15 amino acids. Here the CDR3 DNA reads TGTGCCAGCAGCCAAGCCCCCGGGACGAGGGAAAAACTGTTTTTT. Encoded protein: CASSQAPGTREKLFF.

This clonotype was recorded a few times. This chain uses TRBV4-3 with TRBJ2-2, with D perhaps being TRBD1 or TRBD2 (6 bases each). The CDR3 extends over 14 amino acids. Trimming pared 0 bases from V and 8 bases from J, leaving 10 bases between. Germline CDR1 is LGHNA and CDR2 is YSLEER. As DNA, the CDR3 is TGCGCCAGCAGCCAAGAGGGGGGCGGTGGGGAGCTGTTTTTT. Translated, it gives CASSQEGGGGELFF.

Regarding this clonotype: A much larger clone differs from this one at a single base, so this may be a read error. V and J are TRBV20-1 and TRBJ2-1, with 8 bases that match TRBD1. The junction had 17 bases not matched to a gene; V was cut back by 6 bases and J by 10 bases. The CDR3 has 15 residues. Germline V gene lookup returns CDR1 DFQATT and CDR2 SNEGSKA (reference sequence). In nucleotides, the CDR3 is TGCAGTGCGCCATATTCCGGCAGGGGGCTCTACGAGCAGTTCTTC. Encoded protein: CSAPYSGRGLYEQFF.

V gene TRBV2 combines with J gene TRBJ1-1; TRBD1 matches 8 bases. J lost 3 bases, V lost 3 bases, and 6 bases had no gene match. The CDR3 has 15 residues. Germline V gene lookup returns CDR1 SNHLY and CDR2 FYNNEI. Written as DNA, the CDR3 is TGTGCCAGCAGTGAGCTGGACAGGGTTGACACTGAAGCTTTCTTT. Residues: CASSELDRVDTEAFF.

V gene TRBV7-9 combines with J gene TRBJ1-6; TRBD1 might be the D (6 bases). Germline CDR1 is SEHNR and CDR2 is FQNEAQ (reference sequence). CDR3 size: 14 residues. The CDR3 DNA sequence: TGTGTCACCCAAGGAACAGGGTACAATTCACCCCTCCACTTT. Amino acid sequence: CVTQGTGYNSPLHF.

About this clonotype: This clone may be a read error of a much larger clone one base away. The chain employs TRBV7-9 and TRBJ2-4; TRBD1 agrees at 8 bases. The DNA end is more similar to TRBJ2-7, so the J call may be wrong. The CDR3 runs to 16 residues. CDR1 and CDR2 (germline): SEHNR, FQNEAQ (reference sequence). The CDR3 loop is CASSLEVRDRPYEQYF. CDR3 nucleotide sequence: TGTGCCAGCAGCTTAGAGGTCCGGGACAGGCCCTACGAGCAGTACTTC.

V gene TRBV10-3 combines with J gene TRBJ2-3; 12 positions match TRBD2. From germline, CDR1 is ENHRY and CDR2 SYGVKD. J was trimmed by 1 base and V by 5 bases; bases with no gene match: 7. This CDR3 region has 17 residues. CDR3 nucleotides: TGTGCCATCAGTTTCGGACTAGCGGGGACTCGCACAGATACGCAGTATTTT. Protein sequence: CAISFGLAGTRTDTQYF.

The gene calls are TRBV11-3 and TRBJ1-1; 9 bases are shared with TRBD1. The CDR3 is 14 amino acids. Germline CDR1 SGHNT, CDR2 YENEEA. V shed 5 bases and J 6 bases; nucleotides not matched to a gene: 7. CDR3 loop: CASSRTGDSAEAFF. CDR3 sequence (DNA): TGTGCCAGCAGCAGGACAGGGGATTCGGCTGAAGCTTTCTTT.

Only a few counts were recorded for this clonotype. The chain uses TRBV7-2 and TRBJ1-1; D gene unclear. Looked up from germline, CDR1 is SGHTA and CDR2 is FQGNSA. This CDR3 comprises 13 residues. The V gene lost 5 bases and the J gene lost 1 base, with 8 bases spanning the gap. This CDR3 is CASSLAKNTEAFF. In DNA form, the CDR3 reads TGTGCCAGCAGCCTGGCTAAGAACACTGAAGCTTTCTTT.

This chain connects TRBV7-2 to TRBJ2-1; D perhaps matches TRBD2 (6 bases). Germline V gene data show CDR1 as SGHTA and CDR2 as FQGNSA. V shed 1 base and J shed 4 bases, with 11 bases lying between them. This CDR3 is built from 15 residues. The CDR3 region is CASSLGGTHYNEQFF. The CDR3 DNA follows: TGTGCCAGCAGCTTAGGCGGGACCCATTACAATGAGCAGTTCTTC.

This CDR3 is CSAPSRSASKVPGTQYF. CDR3 in DNA: TGCAGTGCTCCATCCAGGAGTGCTAGCAAGGTCCCGGGTACGCAGTATTTT. The chain links TRBV20-1 to TRBJ2-3, with TRBD2 as a possible D gene (5 bases). The CDR3 extends over 17 amino acids. CDR1 DFQATT and CDR2 SNEGSKA come from the germline V gene (reference sequence). The ends were cut back, 5 bases at V and 8 bases at J, with 29 bases in the middle.

The genes are TRBV7-2 and TRBJ2-3, with 7 bases that match TRBD1. Germline CDR1 reads SGHTA; CDR2 reads FQGNSA. The CDR3 runs 15 residues. V was clipped by 4 bases and J by 6 bases; unmatched bases: 10. CDR3 nucleotides: TGTGCCAGCAGCTCGCAGACAGGGTACTTTGATACGCAGTATTTT. Protein sequence: CASSSQTGYFDTQYF.

The V call is TRBV12-3 or TRBV12-4, the J call TRBJ2-6, with D hard to call. The CDR3 runs to 14 residues. V was cut by 3 bases and J by 0 bases, with 3 bases left in between. The CDR3 sequence: CASSFDSGANVLTF. As DNA, the CDR3 is TGTGCCAGCAGTTTCGACTCTGGGGCCAACGTCCTGACTTTC.

This clonotype was counted only a few times. The chain joins TRBV10-3 to TRBJ2-3, with 12 nucleotides matching TRBD2. The CDR3 is 17 amino acids. V trimming: 6 bases; J trimming: 6 bases; junction bases outside the gene matches: 13. Per germline, CDR1 ENHRY and CDR2 SYGVKD. The CDR3 reads CAISPRTSGASLDTQYF. The CDR3 nucleotides are TGTGCCATCAGCCCGCGGACTAGCGGGGCAAGCCTGGATACGCAGTATTTT.

V is TRBV3-1 and J is TRBJ2-3; 9 bases map to TRBD2. Trimming at V came to 2 bases and at J to 4 bases, leaving 7 bases not matched to a gene. This CDR3 comprises 16 residues. The germline V gene has CDR1 LGHDT and CDR2 YNNKEL (reference sequence). The CDR3 DNA follows: TGTGCCAGCAGCCAAAACTGGGCGGGAGGGGCAGATACGCAGTATTTT. The encoded protein is CASSQNWAGGADTQYF.

The V call is TRBV20-1, the J call TRBJ1-2; no reliable D call. The CDR3 covers 13 residues. The V end was cut by 3 bases, the J end by 7 bases, with 15 bases between. The germline gives CDR1 DFQATT, CDR2 SNEGSKA (reference sequence). The CDR3 nucleotides read TGCAGTGCTAGGAACAGTGACATAAGTGGCTACACCTTC. As protein: CSARNSDISGYTF.